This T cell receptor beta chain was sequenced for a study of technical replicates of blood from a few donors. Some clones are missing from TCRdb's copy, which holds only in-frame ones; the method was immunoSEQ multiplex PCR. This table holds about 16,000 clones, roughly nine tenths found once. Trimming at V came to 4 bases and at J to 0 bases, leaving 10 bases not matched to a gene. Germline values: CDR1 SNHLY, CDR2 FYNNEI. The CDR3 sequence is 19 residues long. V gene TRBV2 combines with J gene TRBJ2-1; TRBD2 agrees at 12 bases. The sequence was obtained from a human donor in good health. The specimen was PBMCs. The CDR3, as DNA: TGTGCCAGCAGTGTCCCTCTAGCGGGAGGGGGAGACTCCTACAATGAGCAGTTCTTC. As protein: CASSVPLAGGGDSYNEQFF.